Listed below are T cell receptor beta chains from one sample, sequenced in a study of blood T cell repertoires in COVID-19. Clones were sequenced by immunoSEQ multiplex PCR, and TCRdb holds only the in-frame ones, with some missing. The data show some 300,000 clones, around 86% seen once. Sequenced material: peripheral blood. The receptor source for this set is a man between 65 and 79 years old with acute or convalescent COVID-19. The CDR3 runs from the conserved cysteine through the conserved F or W. D genes are given only for firm matches. Some rows mark clone size as missing; the rest say once, few, many or name a class of expanded clone.

j_gene: TRBJ1-6
v_gene: TRBV10-3
abundance: .
d_gene: .
CDR3nt: TGTGCCATCAGTGCAGTGACAAACCCCGGCTCCTATAATTCACCCCTCCACTTT
CDR3aa: CAISAVTNPGSYNSPLHF

j_gene: TRBJ1-1
v_gene: TRBV6-5
abundance: .
d_gene: .
CDR3nt: TGTGCCAGCAGCCCAGGGCTTCGTAGCACTGAAGCTTTCTTT
CDR3aa: CASSPGLRSTEAFF

j_gene: TRBJ1-5
v_gene: TRBV19
abundance: .
d_gene: TRBD1
CDR3nt: TGTGCCAGTAGTTTAGGGGGCGGAAATCAGCCCCAGCATTTT
CDR3aa: CASSLGGGNQPQHF

j_gene: TRBJ2-7
v_gene: TRBV19
abundance: once
d_gene: TRBD2
CDR3nt: TGTGCCAGTATGGAGCGGGAGACCTACGAGCAGTACTTC
CDR3aa: CASMERETYEQYF

j_gene: TRBJ1-6
v_gene: TRBV6-1
abundance: .
d_gene: .
CDR3nt: TGTGCCAGCAGTGAGGGGCAGGGGTGGTCACCCCTCCACTTT
CDR3aa: CASSEGQGWSPLHF

j_gene: TRBJ2-2
v_gene: TRBV5-1
abundance: once
d_gene: TRBD1
CDR3nt: TGCGCCAGCAGCTTGGTGCAGGGGGCCTCCACGAACACCGGGGAGCTGTTTTTT
CDR3aa: CASSLVQGASTNTGELFF

j_gene: TRBJ1-2
v_gene: TRBV7-2
abundance: .
d_gene: .
CDR3nt: TGTGCCAGCAGCGCGGCGGCTATCTATGGCTACACCTTC
CDR3aa: CASSAAAIYGYTF

j_gene: TRBJ1-2
v_gene: TRBV7-2
abundance: .
d_gene: .
CDR3nt: TGTGCCAGCAGCCACTACGATGTTCGCTTGGGCTACACCTTC
CDR3aa: CASSHYDVRLGYTF

j_gene: TRBJ2-5
v_gene: TRBV4-2
abundance: .
d_gene: .
CDR3nt: TGTGCCAGCAGCCAATGGACAGAGAGAGAGACCCAGTACTTC
CDR3aa: CASSQWTERETQYF

j_gene: TRBJ1-2
v_gene: TRBV28
abundance: .
d_gene: .
CDR3nt: TGTGCCAGCAGCCGACAGGATGGCTACACCTTC
CDR3aa: CASSRQDGYTF

j_gene: TRBJ2-1
v_gene: TRBV24-1
abundance: .
d_gene: .
CDR3nt: TGTGCCACCAGTGACCATCTAGCGATGGTTAGGAATGAGCAGTTCTTC
CDR3aa: CATSDHLAMVRNEQFF

j_gene: TRBJ2-7
v_gene: TRBV4-1
abundance: .
d_gene: .
CDR3nt: TGCGCCAGCAGCCGAGAGGGGGGATCCTACGAGCAGTACTTC
CDR3aa: CASSREGGSYEQYF

j_gene: TRBJ2-6
v_gene: TRBV2
abundance: .
d_gene: TRBD1
CDR3nt: TGTGCCAGCAGGGCCGGGACAGGGGGAGGTGGGGCCAACGTCCTGACTTTC
CDR3aa: CASRAGTGGGGANVLTF

j_gene: TRBJ1-2
v_gene: TRBV29-1
abundance: .
d_gene: .
CDR3nt: TGCAGCGTAGGGGAGGATAGCTACACCTTC
CDR3aa: CSVGEDSYTF

j_gene: TRBJ1-5
v_gene: TRBV23-1
abundance: .
d_gene: TRBD1
CDR3nt: TGCGCCAGCAGTCAATCCAATCCCCGGGACAGGGTTAATCAGCCCCAGCATTTT
CDR3aa: CASSQSNPRDRVNQPQHF

j_gene: TRBJ2-7
v_gene: TRBV3-1/TRBV3-2
abundance: once
d_gene: TRBD1
CDR3nt: TGTGCCAGCAGCCCTCCGGGACAGGGGCCCTACGAGCAGTACTTC
CDR3aa: CASSPPGQGPYEQYF